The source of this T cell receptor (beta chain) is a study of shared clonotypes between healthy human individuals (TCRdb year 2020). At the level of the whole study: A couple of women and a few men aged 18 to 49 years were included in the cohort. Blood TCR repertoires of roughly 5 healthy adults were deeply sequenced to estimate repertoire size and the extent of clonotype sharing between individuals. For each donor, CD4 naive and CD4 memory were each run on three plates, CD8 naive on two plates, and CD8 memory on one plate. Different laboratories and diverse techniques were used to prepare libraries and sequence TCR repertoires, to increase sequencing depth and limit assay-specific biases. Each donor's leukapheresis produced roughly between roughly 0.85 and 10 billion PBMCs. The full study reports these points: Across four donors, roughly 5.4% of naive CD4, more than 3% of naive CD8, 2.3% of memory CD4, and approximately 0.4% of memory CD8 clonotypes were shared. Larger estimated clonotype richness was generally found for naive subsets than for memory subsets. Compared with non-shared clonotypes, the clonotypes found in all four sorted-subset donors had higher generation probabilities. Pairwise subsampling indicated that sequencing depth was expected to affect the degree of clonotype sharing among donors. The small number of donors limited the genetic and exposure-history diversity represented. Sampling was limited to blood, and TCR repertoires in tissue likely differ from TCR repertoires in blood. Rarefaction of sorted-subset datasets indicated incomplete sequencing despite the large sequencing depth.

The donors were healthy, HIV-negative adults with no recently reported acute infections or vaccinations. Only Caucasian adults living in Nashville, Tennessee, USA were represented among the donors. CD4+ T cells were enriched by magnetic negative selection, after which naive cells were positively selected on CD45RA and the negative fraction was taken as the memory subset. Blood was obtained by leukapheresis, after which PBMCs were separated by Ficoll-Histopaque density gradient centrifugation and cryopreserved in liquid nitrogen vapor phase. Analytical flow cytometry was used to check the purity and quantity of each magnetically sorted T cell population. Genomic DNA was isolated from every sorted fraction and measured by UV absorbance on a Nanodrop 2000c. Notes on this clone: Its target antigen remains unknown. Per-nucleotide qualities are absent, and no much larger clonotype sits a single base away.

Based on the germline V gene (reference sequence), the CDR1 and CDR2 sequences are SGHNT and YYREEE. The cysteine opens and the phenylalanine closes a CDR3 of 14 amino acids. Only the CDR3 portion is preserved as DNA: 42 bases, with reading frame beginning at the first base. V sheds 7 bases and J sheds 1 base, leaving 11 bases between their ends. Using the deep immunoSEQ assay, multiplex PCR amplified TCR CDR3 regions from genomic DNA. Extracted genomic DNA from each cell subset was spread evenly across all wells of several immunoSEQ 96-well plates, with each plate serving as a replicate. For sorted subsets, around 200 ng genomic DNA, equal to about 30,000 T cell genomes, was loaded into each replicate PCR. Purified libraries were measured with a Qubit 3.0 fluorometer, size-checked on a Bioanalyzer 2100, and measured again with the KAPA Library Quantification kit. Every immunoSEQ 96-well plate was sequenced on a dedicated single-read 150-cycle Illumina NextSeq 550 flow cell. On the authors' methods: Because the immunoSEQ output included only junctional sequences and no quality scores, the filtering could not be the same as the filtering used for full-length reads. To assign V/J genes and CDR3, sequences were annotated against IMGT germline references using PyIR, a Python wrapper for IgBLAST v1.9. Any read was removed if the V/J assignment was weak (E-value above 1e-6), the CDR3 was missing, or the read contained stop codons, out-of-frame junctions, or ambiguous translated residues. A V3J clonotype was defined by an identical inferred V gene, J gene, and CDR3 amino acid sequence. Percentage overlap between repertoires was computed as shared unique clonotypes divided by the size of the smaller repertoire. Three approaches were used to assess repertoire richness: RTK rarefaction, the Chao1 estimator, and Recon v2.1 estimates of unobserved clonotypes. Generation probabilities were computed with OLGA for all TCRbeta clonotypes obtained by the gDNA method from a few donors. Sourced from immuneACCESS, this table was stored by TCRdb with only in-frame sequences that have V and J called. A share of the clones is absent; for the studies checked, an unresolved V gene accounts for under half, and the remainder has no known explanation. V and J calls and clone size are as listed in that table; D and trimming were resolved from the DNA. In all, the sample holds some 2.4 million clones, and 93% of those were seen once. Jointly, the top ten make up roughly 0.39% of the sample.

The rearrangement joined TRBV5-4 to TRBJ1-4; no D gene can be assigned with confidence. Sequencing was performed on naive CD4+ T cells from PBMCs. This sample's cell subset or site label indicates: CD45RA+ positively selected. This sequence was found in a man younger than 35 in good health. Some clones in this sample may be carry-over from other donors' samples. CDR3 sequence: CASSPRETNEKLFF. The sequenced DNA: TGTGCCAGCTCGCCGAGGGAAACTAATGAAAAACTGTTTTTT.